This T cell receptor (beta chain) was sequenced in a study of cytomegalovirus exposure and HLA in healthy donors. CDR3 length equals 14 residues. V was cut by 3 bases and J by 4 bases, with 11 bases left in between. The V gene's germline CDR1 is SGHTA and CDR2 FQGNSA. It was with 60 Vbeta and 13 Jbeta primers that the PCR ran. Produced via immunoSEQ multiplex PCR; TCRdb's table is partial and in-frame only. The data contain approximately 190,000 clones, under 70% of them singletons. The sequencing sample was made of PBMCs. The TCR comes from a man between 35 and 55 years old in good health and CMV-seropositive. This sequence joins TRBV7-2 and TRBJ2-3; TRBD1 is a possible D gene (6 bases). The CDR3 loop reads CASSLAGVSDTQYF. DNA for the CDR3: TGTGCCAGCAGCTTGGCAGGGGTGTCAGATACGCAGTATTTT.